The source of this T cell receptor beta chain is a study of cytomegalovirus exposure and HLA in healthy donors. Study outcomes and limitations: Confirmation was obtained in vitro that a few CMV-associated chains are specific for CMV antigens. The study labeled 164 TCR beta chains cytomegalovirus-associated.

In its sample, this clone was seen once. As yet, its antigen is unknown. Sequenced by immunoSEQ multiplex PCR; TCRdb stores in-frame clones only, minus some. The table lists about 140,000 clones, 84% of them singletons. Specimen: PBMCs. This TCR derives from a woman aged 25 to 39 in good health and CMV-seronegative.

CDR3 region: CASSPRPGKQGGTEAFF. In DNA form, the CDR3 reads TGTGCCAGCAGCCCTCGTCCCGGTAAACAGGGTGGAACTGAAGCTTTCTTT. The chain is built from TRBV7-3 and TRBJ1-1; tentative D call: TRBD1 (6 bases). The CDR3 has 17 amino acids. V lost 5 bases, J lost 5 bases, and 24 bases lay in between. In germline, CDR1 is SGHTA, CDR2 FQGTGA.